The 26 T cell receptor beta chains below were found in one sample sequenced in a study of blood T cell repertoires in COVID-19. This table comes from immunoSEQ multiplex PCR, and its TCRdb copy is limited to in-frame clones, with some not included. The table has some 150,000 clones, 85% to 90% seen once. The sample taken for sequencing was peripheral blood. These receptors came from a woman aged 55-75 years with COVID-19, enrolled during active disease.

This clone was seen only a few times. The chain couples TRBV15 to TRBJ1-6, with 9 bases fitting TRBD1. After removal of 7 bases from V and 5 bases from J, the junction contained 6 bases not matched to a gene. Germline V gene data show CDR1 as LNHNV and CDR2 as YYDKDF (reference sequence). The CDR3 totals 15 residues. In DNA, the CDR3 is TGTGCCACCACCAGGTGGGACAGGGATAATTCACCCCTCCACTTT. Encoded protein: CATTRWDRDNSPLHF.

V usage is TRBV24-1 and J usage is TRBJ2-5; TRBD1 matches 7 bases. V was clipped by 4 bases and J by 2 bases; unmatched bases: 6. CDR3 length: 15 amino acids. Germline V CDR1 and CDR2: KGHDR, SFDVKD. The CDR3 DNA reads as TGTGCCACCAGTGACCTTGACAGGGAACAAGAGACCCAGTACTTC. Amino acid sequence: CATSDLDREQETQYF.

V and J are TRBV28 and TRBJ2-3, with TRBD2 matching over 13 bases. This CDR3 is 17 amino acids long. V gave up 6 bases and J gave up 2 bases; unmatched junction bases: 8. Germline V gene sequence: CDR1 MDHEN, CDR2 SYDVKM. CDR3 residues: CASSSTSGREDTDTQYF. The CDR3, as DNA: TGTGCCAGCAGCTCAACTAGCGGGAGGGAGGACACAGATACGCAGTATTTT.

V gene TRBV19 combines with J gene TRBJ2-1; tentative D call: TRBD2 (6 bases). From germline, CDR1 is LNHDA and CDR2 SQIVND (reference sequence). The CDR3 is 16 residues long. V was shortened by 5 bases and J by 7 bases, with 21 bases between the two germline ends. The CDR3 protein is CASSRGPLAGGNEQFF. In nucleotides, the CDR3 is TGTGCCAGTAGTCGGGGCCCACTAGCAGGCGGGAATGAGCAGTTCTTC.

This chain links TRBV7-9 with TRBJ1-6; the D gene is possibly TRBD1 (6 bases). The length of the CDR3 is 16 residues. V lost 2 bases to trimming and J lost 7 bases, with 15 bases between them. Germline V lookup: CDR1 SEHNR, CDR2 FQNEAQ (reference sequence). The CDR3 loop reads CASSLPLTGTNSPLHF. Written as DNA, the CDR3 is TGTGCCAGCAGCTTACCTTTGACAGGCACGAATTCACCCCTCCACTTT.

This sequence joins TRBV11-3 and TRBJ1-3; D remains ambiguous. The CDR3 sequence is 15 residues long. Germline CDR1 SGHNT, CDR2 YENEEA. V was trimmed by 5 bases and J by 0 bases, leaving 11 bases between them. CDR3 nucleotide sequence: TGTGCCAGCAGCCGTGATCTGAGCTCTGGAAACACCATATATTTT. Translated, it gives CASSRDLSSGNTIYF.

The chain combines TRBV7-2 with TRBJ2-1; tentatively, D is TRBD2 (5 bases). There are 14 residues in the CDR3. The V gene's germline CDR1 is SGHTA and CDR2 FQGNSA. V lost 1 base to trimming and J lost 15 bases, with 19 bases between them. The CDR3 protein is CASSLEVLAFRGFF. The CDR3 DNA sequence: TGTGCCAGCAGCTTAGAGGTGCTAGCCTTTCGGGGGTTCTTC.

The sample holds one count of this clone. This rearrangement joins TRBV7-2 to TRBJ2-2; tentative D call: TRBD2 (5 bases). Germline V CDR1 and CDR2: SGHTA, FQGNSA. CDR3 length: 14 residues. V was cut by 2 bases and J by 9 bases, with 13 bases left in between. The CDR3 nucleotides read TGTGCCAGCAGCTTAACGCGGGTAGTGAGGGAGCTGTTTTTT. Amino acid sequence: CASSLTRVVRELFF. Filled out from reference TRBV7-2 and TRBJ2-2, the complete variable domain reads GAGVSQSPSNKVTEKGKDVELRCDPISGHTALYWYRQSLGQGLEFLIYFQGNSAPDKSGLPSDRFSAERTGGSVSTLTIQRTQQEDSAVYLCASSLTRVVRELFFGEGSRLTVL.

The chain recombines TRBV7-2 with TRBJ1-4, with D possibly being TRBD1 (5 bases). The CDR3 is 14 residues long. V was cut by 3 bases and J by 8 bases, with 13 bases left in between. From germline, CDR1 is SGHTA and CDR2 FQGNSA. This CDR3 is CASSFGGVSEKLFF. CDR3 coding DNA: TGTGCCAGCAGCTTTGGGGGGGTTTCGGAAAAACTGTTTTTT.

This clone has just a few counts. The V call is TRBV11-2, the J call TRBJ1-5, with a tentative D call TRBD1 (5 bases). Trimming took off 6 bases at V and 3 bases at J, with 15 bases between the two ends. The CDR3 is 15 amino acids. In germline, CDR1 is SGHAT, CDR2 FQNNGV. Here the CDR3 reads CASSRDPGANQPQHF. The CDR3 bases are TGTGCCAGCAGTAGAGACCCTGGGGCCAATCAGCCCCAGCATTTT. Variable domain in full (rest from reference TRBV11-2 and TRBJ1-5): EAGVAQSPRYKIIEKRQSVAFWCNPISGHATLYWYQQILGQGPKLLIQFQNNGVVDDSQLPKDRFSAERLKGVDSTLKIQPAKLEDSAVYLCASSRDPGANQPQHFGDGTRLSIL.

The rearrangement links TRBV29-1 to TRBJ2-2, with D possibly being TRBD2 (6 bases). This CDR3 region has 14 residues. From germline, CDR1 is SQVTM and CDR2 ANQGSEA. The V end was cut by 5 bases, the J end by 5 bases, with 15 bases between. This chain's CDR3 is CSVTAGPRTGELFF. The CDR3 nucleotides are TGCAGCGTTACAGCGGGCCCACGGACCGGGGAGCTGTTTTTT.

The V gene is TRBV5-1, the J gene TRBJ2-7; D gene unclear. The CDR3 length is 15 residues. The germline V and J ends were trimmed by 0 bases and 3 bases, with 13 bases remaining between them. CDR1 SGHRS and CDR2 YFSETQ come from the germline V gene. The CDR3 region has the DNA TGCGCCAGCAGCTTGGGGGCCATGAATAACTACGAGCAGTACTTC. Amino acid sequence: CASSLGAMNNYEQYF. Drawing the rest from reference TRBV5-1 and TRBJ2-7, the complete variable domain is KAGVTQTPRYLIKTRGQQVTLSCSPISGHRSVSWYQQTPGQGLQFLFEYFSETQRNKGNFPGRFSGRQFSNSRSEMNVSTLELGDSALYLCASSLGAMNNYEQYFGPGTRLTVT.

The rearrangement uses TRBV5-4 and TRBJ2-5, with D perhaps matching TRBD2 (6 bases). V was clipped by 4 bases and J by 3 bases, with 13 bases between them. The CDR3 runs 14 residues. CDR1 SGHNT and CDR2 YYREEE come from the germline V gene (reference sequence). The CDR3 loop reads CASSVGTAKETQYF. Written as DNA, the CDR3 is TGTGCCAGCAGCGTCGGGACTGCCAAAGAGACCCAGTACTTC. The full variable domain, completed using reference TRBV5-4 and TRBJ2-5, is ETGVTQSPTHLIKTRGQQVTLRCSSQSGHNTVSWYQQALGQGPQFIFQYYREEENGRGNFPPRFSGLQFPNYSSELNVNALELDDSALYLCASSVGTAKETQYFGPGTRLLVL.

The genes are TRBV10-3 and TRBJ2-1; a weak D match, TRBD1 (6 bases). The germline V gene has CDR1 ENHRY and CDR2 SYGVKD. The V and J ends lost 3 bases and 4 bases respectively, with 7 bases between them. This CDR3 region has 13 residues. CDR3 loop: CAISEGQYNEQFF. The CDR3 region has the DNA TGTGCCATCAGTGAAGGACAGTACAATGAGCAGTTCTTC.

The V call is TRBV10-1, the J call TRBJ2-1; possibly TRBD1 for D (6 bases). The germline CDR1 and CDR2 sequences are WNHNN and SYGVQD (reference sequence). Trimming stripped 0 bases from V and 8 bases from J, with 11 bases between. This CDR3 comprises 14 residues. The CDR3 DNA reads as TGCGCCAGCAGTGAGTCGCAGGGGCAGGATGAGCAGTTCTTC. It codes for CASSESQGQDEQFF.

The chain uses TRBV7-2 and TRBJ2-1, with 7 bases identical to TRBD2. Trimming took 2 bases from V and 6 from J; bases not matched to a gene: 7. The CDR3 sequence is 15 residues long. Germline loops: CDR1 SGHTA, CDR2 FQGNSA. The CDR3 region has the DNA TGTGCCAGCAGCTTAACTAGCGTGGCCCTCAATGAGCAGTTCTTC. Protein product: CASSLTSVALNEQFF.

This clone was recorded a few times. The rearrangement joins TRBV7-2 to TRBJ1-1, with 7 bases that match TRBD1. Germline CDR1 and CDR2: SGHTA and FQGNSA. The V gene end was trimmed by 2 bases and the J gene end by 4 bases; junction bases not matched to a gene: 1. The CDR3 consists of 13 residues. Here the CDR3 reads CASSLSGGTEAFF. CDR3 DNA: TGTGCCAGCAGCTTATCAGGGGGCACTGAAGCTTTCTTT. Full variable domain (rest looked up from reference TRBV7-2 and TRBJ1-1): GAGVSQSPSNKVTEKGKDVELRCDPISGHTALYWYRQSLGQGLEFLIYFQGNSAPDKSGLPSDRFSAERTGGSVSTLTIQRTQQEDSAVYLCASSLSGGTEAFFGQGTRLTVV.

The chain combines TRBV7-6 with TRBJ2-7; D might be TRBD2 (6 bases). The CDR3 sequence is 13 residues long. In germline, CDR1 is SGHVS, CDR2 FNYEAQ. V was cut by 5 bases and J by 5 bases, with 13 bases left in between. CDR3 DNA: TGTGCCAGCAGCCCCTTAACGGGGGACGAGCAGTACTTC. Translation gives CASSPLTGDEQYF.

The chain uses TRBV11-3 and TRBJ2-2, with D unclear. Germline V CDR1 and CDR2: SGHNT, YENEEA. Trimming stripped 4 bases from V and 6 bases from J, with 15 bases between. This CDR3 contains 15 residues. CDR3 bases: TGTGCCAGCAGCTCCCGGTCGAACCTGGCCGGGGAGCTGTTTTTT. Translation gives CASSSRSNLAGELFF.

V and J are TRBV14 and TRBJ2-3, with D tentatively TRBD1 (5 bases). Deletions cut 1 base from V and 3 bases from J, with 17 bases between. The germline CDR1 and CDR2 sequences are SGHDN and FVKESK. The CDR3 sequence is 17 residues long. The CDR3 DNA reads as TGTGCCAGCAGCCAAGGGGGCCTTATCGACGGTACAGATACGCAGTATTTT. Protein: CASSQGGLIDGTDTQYF.

V is TRBV6-2 or TRBV6-3 and J is TRBJ1-3, with a tentative D call TRBD1 (6 bases). This CDR3 is built from 14 residues. CDR1 and CDR2 from the germline V gene are MNHEY and SVGEGT. V lost 6 bases to trimming and J lost 8 bases, with 17 bases between them. CDR3 loop: CASSESRDTYTIYF. As DNA, the CDR3 is TGTGCCAGCAGCGAATCCCGGGACACATACACCATATATTTT.

The V gene is TRBV10-3, the J gene TRBJ1-1; D remains ambiguous. Germline CDR1 reads ENHRY; CDR2 reads SYGVKD. The CDR3 is made up of 13 amino acids. V lost 0 bases and J lost 5, with 7 bases in between. Written as DNA, the CDR3 is TGTGCCATCAGTGAGTCCCGGAGGACTGAAGCTTTCTTT. It codes for CAISESRRTEAFF.

This sequence joins TRBV7-2 and TRBJ2-5; 9 positions agree with TRBD1. The CDR3 contains 16 residues. V lost 1 base to trimming and J lost 4 bases; unmatched junction nucleotides: 7. CDR1 and CDR2 (germline): SGHTA, FQGNSA. CDR3 nucleotides: TGTGCCAGCAGCTTAGTGAGACAGGGGGGAATAGAGACCCAGTACTTC. This gives the protein CASSLVRQGGIETQYF. Full variable domain (missing parts from reference TRBV7-2 and TRBJ2-5): GAGVSQSPSNKVTEKGKDVELRCDPISGHTALYWYRQSLGQGLEFLIYFQGNSAPDKSGLPSDRFSAERTGGSVSTLTIQRTQQEDSAVYLCASSLVRQGGIETQYFGPGTRLLVL.

The V call is TRBV19, the J call TRBJ2-3; TRBD2 matches at 12 bases. Losses at the gene ends were 5 bases for V and 2 bases for J; bases not matched to a gene: 5. Germline V gene data show CDR1 as LNHDA and CDR2 as SQIVND (reference sequence). This CDR3 has 16 amino acids. CDR3 nucleotides: TGTGCCAGTAGTTCTCTAGCGGGAGGGCCCACAGATACGCAGTATTTT. Translation gives CASSSLAGGPTDTQYF.

The genes are TRBV9 and TRBJ1-6; 8 bases map to TRBD1. CDR3 size: 15 residues. CDR1 and CDR2 (germline): SGDLS, YYNGEE. The V gene end was trimmed by 0 bases and the J gene end by 7 bases; junction bases not matched to a gene: 3. In DNA, the CDR3 is TGTGCCAGCAGCGTAGGCAGGGGGCAGAATTCACCCCTCCACTTT. As protein: CASSVGRGQNSPLHF.

DNA for the CDR3: TGTGCCAGCAGTTTGTGGGGGGCCTACGAGCAGTACTTC. It yields the protein CASSLWGAYEQYF. This sequence joins TRBV12-3 or TRBV12-4 and TRBJ2-7; a possible D gene is TRBD2 (6 bases). The CDR3 has 13 residues. V was pared by 3 bases and J by 2 bases, with 8 bases between.